This T cell receptor beta chain was sequenced during a study of shared clonotypes between healthy human individuals. The naive CD8 subset, CD45RO-negative cells positively selected for CCR7, excluded terminally differentiated effector memory CD45RA+ cells. Nashville, Tennessee was home to all donors, who were Caucasian adults. For this clone: No antigen is known for it.

Overall study findings and caveats: Non-shared clonotypes had lower generation probabilities than clonotypes shared by all four sorted-subset donors. Naive CD4 clonotypes overlapped across several donors at about 5%.

An assay was performed, and its level was deep. Some clones are missing from TCRdb's copy, which holds only in-frame ones; the method was immunoSEQ multiplex PCR. Counted here are over 2 million clones, about 95% occurring once; the ten biggest clones make up 0.85% to 1.2%. V trimming: 5 bases; J trimming: 2 bases; junction bases outside the gene matches: 7. This CDR3 is 15 amino acids long. Germline CDR1 and CDR2: SNHLY and FYNNEI. The sequence was collected from a man younger than 30 in good health. This chain connects TRBV2 to TRBJ2-3, with TRBD2 matching 7 bases. Sequences were obtained from naive CD8+ T cells sorted from blood. The CDR3 DNA reads as TGTGCCAGCAGTTCCCCAGCGGGGTACACAGATACGCAGTATTTT. Protein: CASSSPAGYTDTQYF. Full variable domain (remainder filled in from reference TRBV2 and TRBJ2-3): EPEVTQTPSHQVTQMGQEVILRCVPISNHLYFYWYRQILGQKVEFLVSFYNNEISEKSEIFDDQFSVERPDGSNFTLKIRSTKLEDSAMYFCASSSPAGYTDTQYFGPGTRLTVL.